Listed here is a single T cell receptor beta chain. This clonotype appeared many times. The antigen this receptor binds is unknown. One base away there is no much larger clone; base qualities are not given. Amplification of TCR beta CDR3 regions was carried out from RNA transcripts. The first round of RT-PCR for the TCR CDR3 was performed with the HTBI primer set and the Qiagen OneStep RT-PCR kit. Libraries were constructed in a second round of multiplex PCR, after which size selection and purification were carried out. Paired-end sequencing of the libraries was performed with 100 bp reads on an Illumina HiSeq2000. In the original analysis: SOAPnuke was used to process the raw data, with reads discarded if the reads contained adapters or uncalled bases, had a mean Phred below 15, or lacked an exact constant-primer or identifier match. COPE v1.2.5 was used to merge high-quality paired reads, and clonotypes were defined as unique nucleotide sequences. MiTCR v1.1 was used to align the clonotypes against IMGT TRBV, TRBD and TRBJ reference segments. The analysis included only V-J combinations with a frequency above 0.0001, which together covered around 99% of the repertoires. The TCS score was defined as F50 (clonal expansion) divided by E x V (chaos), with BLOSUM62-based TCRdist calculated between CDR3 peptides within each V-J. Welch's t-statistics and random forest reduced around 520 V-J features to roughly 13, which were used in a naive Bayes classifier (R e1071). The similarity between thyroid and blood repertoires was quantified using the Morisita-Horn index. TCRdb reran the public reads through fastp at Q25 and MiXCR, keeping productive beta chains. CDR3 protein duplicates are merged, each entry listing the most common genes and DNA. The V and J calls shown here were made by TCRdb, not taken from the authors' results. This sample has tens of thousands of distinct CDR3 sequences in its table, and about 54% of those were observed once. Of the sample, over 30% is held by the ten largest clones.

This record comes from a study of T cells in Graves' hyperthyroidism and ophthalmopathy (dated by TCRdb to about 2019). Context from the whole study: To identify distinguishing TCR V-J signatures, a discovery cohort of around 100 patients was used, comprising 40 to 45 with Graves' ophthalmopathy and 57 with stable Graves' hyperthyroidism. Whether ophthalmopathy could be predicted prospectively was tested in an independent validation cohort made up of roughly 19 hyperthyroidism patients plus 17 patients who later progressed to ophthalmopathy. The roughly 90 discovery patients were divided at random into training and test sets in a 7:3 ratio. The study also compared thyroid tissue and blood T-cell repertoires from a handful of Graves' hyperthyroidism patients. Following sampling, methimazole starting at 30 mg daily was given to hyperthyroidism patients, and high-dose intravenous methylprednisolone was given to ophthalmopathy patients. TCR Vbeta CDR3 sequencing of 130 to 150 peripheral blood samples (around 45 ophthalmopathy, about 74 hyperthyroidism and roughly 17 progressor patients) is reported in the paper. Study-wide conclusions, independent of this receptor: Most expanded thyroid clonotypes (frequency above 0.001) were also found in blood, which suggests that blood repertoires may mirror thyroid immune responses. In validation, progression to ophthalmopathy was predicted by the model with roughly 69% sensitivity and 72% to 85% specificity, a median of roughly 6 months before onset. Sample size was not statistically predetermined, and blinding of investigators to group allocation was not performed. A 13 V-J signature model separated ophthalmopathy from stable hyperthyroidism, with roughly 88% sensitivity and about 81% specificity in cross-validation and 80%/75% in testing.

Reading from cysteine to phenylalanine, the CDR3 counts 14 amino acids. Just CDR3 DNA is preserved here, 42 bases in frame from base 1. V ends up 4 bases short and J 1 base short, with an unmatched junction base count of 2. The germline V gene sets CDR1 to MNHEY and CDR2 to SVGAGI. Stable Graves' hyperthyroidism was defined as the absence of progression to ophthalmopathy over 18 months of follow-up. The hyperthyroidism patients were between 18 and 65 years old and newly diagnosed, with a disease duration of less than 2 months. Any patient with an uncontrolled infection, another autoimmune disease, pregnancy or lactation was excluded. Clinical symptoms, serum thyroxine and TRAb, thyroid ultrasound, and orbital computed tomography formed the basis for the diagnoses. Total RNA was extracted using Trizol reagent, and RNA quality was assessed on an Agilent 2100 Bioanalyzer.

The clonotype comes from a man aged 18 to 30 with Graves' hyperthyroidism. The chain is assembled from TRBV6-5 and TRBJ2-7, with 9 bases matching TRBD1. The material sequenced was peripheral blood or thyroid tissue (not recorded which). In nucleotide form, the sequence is TGTGCCAGCAGTTGGGACAGGGCGTCCTACGAGCAGTACTTC. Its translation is CASSWDRASYEQYF.